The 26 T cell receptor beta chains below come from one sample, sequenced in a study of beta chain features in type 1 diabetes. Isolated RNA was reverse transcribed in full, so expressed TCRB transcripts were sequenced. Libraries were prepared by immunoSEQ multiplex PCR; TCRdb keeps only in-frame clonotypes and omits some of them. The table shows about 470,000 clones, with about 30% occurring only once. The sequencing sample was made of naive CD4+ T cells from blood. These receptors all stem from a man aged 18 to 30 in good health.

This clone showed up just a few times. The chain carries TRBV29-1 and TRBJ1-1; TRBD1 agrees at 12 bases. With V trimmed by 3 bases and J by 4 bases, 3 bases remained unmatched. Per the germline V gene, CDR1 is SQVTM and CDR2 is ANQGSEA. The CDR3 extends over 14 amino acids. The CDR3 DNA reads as TGCAGCGTTGATTCGGGACAGGGGGCCACTGAAGCTTTCTTT. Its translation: CSVDSGQGATEAFF.

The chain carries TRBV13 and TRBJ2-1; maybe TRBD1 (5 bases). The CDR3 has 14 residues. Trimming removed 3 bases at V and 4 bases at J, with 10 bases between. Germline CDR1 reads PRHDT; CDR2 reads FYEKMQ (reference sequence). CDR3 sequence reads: CASSLGRMYNEQFF. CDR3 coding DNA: TGTGCCAGCAGCTTGGGGCGGATGTACAATGAGCAGTTCTTC. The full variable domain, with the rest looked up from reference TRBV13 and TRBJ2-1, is AAGVIQSPRHLIKEKRETATLKCYPIPRHDTVYWYQQGPGQDPQFLISFYEKMQSDKGSIPDRFSAQQFSDYHSELNMSSLELGDSALYFCASSLGRMYNEQFFGPGTRLTVL.

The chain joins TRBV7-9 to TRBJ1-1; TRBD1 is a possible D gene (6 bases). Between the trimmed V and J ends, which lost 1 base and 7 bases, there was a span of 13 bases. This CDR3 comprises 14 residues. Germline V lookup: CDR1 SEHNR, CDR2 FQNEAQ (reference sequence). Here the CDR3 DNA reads TGTGCCAGCAGCTTAGAGTTAGGGGGGAATGAAGCTTTCTTT. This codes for CASSLELGGNEAFF.

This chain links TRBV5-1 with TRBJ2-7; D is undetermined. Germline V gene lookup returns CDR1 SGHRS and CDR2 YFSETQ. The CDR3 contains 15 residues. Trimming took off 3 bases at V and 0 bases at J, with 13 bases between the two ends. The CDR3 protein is CASSSKGSSSYEQYF. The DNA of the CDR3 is TGCGCCAGCAGCTCCAAGGGATCTAGCTCCTACGAGCAGTACTTC.

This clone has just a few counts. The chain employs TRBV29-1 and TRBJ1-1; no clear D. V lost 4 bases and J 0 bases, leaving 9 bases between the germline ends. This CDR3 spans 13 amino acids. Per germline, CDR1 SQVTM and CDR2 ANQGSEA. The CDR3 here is CSVVYGLNTEAFF. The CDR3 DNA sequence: TGCAGCGTTGTATACGGTCTGAACACTGAAGCTTTCTTT.

The CDR3 sequence: CASSTRPGGNIQYF. Written as DNA, the CDR3 is TGTGCCAGTTCAACTCGTCCAGGTGGGAACATTCAGTACTTC. V gene TRBV6-5 combines with J gene TRBJ2-4; unclear D gene. Germline values: CDR1 MNHEY, CDR2 SVGAGI. Trimming shortened V by 9 bases and J by 7 bases, and 19 bases separated the two germline ends. This CDR3 is built from 14 residues.

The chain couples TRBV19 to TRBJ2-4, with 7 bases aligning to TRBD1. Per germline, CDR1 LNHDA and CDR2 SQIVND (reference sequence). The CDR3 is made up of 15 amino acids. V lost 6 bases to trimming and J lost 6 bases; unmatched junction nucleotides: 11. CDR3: CASRPRETGINIQYF. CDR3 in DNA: TGTGCCAGTAGACCTAGGGAGACAGGGATAAACATTCAGTACTTC.

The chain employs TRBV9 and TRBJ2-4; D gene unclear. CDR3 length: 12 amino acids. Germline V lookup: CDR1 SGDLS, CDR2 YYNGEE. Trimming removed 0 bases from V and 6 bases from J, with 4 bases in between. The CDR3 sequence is CASSVAGNIQYF. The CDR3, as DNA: TGTGCCAGCAGCGTAGCCGGAAACATTCAGTACTTC.

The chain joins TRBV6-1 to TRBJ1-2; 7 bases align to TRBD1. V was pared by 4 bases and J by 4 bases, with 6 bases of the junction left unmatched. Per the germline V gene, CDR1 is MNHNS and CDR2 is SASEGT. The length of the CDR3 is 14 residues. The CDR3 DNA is TGTGCCAGCAGTGTCGCCGGGACAGCCTATGGCTACACCTTC. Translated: CASSVAGTAYGYTF.

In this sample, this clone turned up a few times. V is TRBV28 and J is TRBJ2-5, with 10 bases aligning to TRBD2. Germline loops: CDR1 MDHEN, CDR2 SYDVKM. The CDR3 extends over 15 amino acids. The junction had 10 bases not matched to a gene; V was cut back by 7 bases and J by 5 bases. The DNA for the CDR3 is TGTGCCAGCAAGGAAGCGGGAGGGCCGGGGGAGACCCAGTACTTC. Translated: CASKEAGGPGETQYF.

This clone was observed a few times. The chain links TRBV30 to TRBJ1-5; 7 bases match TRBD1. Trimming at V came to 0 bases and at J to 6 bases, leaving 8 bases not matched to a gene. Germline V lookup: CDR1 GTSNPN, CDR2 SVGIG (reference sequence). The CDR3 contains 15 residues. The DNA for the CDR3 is TGTGCCTGGAGTGTAAAAGGGGGCGCGGGTCAGCCCCAGCATTTT. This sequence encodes CAWSVKGGAGQPQHF.

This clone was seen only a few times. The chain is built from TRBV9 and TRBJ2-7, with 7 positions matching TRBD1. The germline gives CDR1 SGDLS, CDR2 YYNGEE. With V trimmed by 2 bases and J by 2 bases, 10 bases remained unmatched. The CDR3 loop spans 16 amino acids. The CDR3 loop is CASSVDHRGRTYEQYF. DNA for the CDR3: TGTGCCAGCAGCGTGGACCACAGGGGCAGGACCTACGAGCAGTACTTC.

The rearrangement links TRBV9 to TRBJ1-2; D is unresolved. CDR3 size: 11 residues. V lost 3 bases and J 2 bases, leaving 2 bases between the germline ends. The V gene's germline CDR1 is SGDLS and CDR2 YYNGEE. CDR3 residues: CASSENYGYTF. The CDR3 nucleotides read TGTGCCAGCAGCGAAAACTATGGCTACACCTTC.

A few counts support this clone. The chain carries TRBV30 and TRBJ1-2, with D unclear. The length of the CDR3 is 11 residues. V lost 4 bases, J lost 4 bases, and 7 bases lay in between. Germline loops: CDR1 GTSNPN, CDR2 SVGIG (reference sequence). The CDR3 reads CAWTRFYGYTF. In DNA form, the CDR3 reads TGTGCCTGGACCCGATTCTATGGCTACACCTTC.

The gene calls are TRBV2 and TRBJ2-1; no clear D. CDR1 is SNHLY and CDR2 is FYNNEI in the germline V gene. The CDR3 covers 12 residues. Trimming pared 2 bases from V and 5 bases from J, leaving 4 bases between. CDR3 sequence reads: CASSEQNNEQFF. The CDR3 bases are TGTGCCAGCAGTGAACAGAACAATGAGCAGTTCTTC.

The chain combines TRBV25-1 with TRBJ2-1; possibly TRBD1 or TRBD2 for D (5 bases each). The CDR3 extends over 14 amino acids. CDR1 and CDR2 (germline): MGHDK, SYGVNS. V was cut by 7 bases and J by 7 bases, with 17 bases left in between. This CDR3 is CASTLPGRRNEQFF. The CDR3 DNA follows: TGTGCCAGCACCCTCCCGGGACGTCGAAATGAGCAGTTCTTC. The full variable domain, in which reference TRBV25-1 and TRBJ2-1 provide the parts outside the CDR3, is EADIYQTPRYLVIGTGKKITLECSQTMGHDKMYWYQQDPGMELHLIHYSYGVNSTEKGDLSSESTVSRIRTEHFPLTLESARPSHTSQYLCASTLPGRRNEQFFGPGTRLTVL.

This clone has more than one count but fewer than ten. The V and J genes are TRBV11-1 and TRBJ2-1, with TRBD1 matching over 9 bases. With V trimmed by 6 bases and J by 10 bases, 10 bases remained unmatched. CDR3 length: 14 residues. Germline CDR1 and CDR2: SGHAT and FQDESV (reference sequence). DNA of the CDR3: TGTGCCAGCAGGGGGACAGGGAGTTACATCGAGCAGTTCTTC. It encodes CASRGTGSYIEQFF. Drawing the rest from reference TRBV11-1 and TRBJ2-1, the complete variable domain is EAEVAQSPRYKITEKSQAVAFWCDPISGHATLYWYRQILGQGPELLVQFQDESVVDDSQLPKDRFSAERLKGVDSTLKIQPAELGDSAMYLCASRGTGSYIEQFFGPGTRLTVL.

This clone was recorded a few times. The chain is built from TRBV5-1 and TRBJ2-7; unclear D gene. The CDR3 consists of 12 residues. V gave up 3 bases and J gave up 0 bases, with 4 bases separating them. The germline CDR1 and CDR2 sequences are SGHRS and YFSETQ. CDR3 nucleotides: TGCGCCAGCAGCTCGAGCTCCTACGAGCAGTACTTC. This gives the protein CASSSSSYEQYF.

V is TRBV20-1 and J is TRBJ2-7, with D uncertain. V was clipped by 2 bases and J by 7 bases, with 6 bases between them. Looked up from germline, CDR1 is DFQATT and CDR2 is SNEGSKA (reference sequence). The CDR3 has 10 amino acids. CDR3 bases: TGCAGTGCTAGACAAGGGGAGCAGTACTTC. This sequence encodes CSARQGEQYF.

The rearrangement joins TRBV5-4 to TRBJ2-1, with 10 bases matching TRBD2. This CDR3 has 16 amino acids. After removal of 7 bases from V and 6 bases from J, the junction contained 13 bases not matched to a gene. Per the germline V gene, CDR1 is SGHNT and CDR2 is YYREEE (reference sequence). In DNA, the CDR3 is TGTGCCAGCGCCATAGCCATAGCGGGAGGAGGCAATGAGCAGTTCTTC. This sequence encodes CASAIAIAGGGNEQFF.

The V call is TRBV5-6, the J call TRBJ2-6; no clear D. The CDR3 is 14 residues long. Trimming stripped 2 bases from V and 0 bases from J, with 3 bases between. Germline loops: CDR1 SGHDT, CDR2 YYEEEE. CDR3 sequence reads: CASSFTSGANVLTF. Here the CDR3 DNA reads TGTGCCAGCAGCTTTACCTCTGGGGCCAACGTCCTGACTTTC.

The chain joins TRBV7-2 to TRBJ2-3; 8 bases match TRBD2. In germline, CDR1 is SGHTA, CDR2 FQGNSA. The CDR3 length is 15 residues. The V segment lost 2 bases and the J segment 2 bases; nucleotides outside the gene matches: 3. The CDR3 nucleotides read TGTGCCAGCAGCTTAACGGGACTAGACACAGATACGCAGTATTTT. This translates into CASSLTGLDTDTQYF.

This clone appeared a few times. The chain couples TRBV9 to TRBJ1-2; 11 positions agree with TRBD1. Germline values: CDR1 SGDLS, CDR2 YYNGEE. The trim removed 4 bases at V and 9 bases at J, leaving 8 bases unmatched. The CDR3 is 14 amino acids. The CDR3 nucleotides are TGTGCCAGCAGCCTTGGACAGGGGGCTTTGAGCTACACCTTC. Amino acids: CASSLGQGALSYTF.

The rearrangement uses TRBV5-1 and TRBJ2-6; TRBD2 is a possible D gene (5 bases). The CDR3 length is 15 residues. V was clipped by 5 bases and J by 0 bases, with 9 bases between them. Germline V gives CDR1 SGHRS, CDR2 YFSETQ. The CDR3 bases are TGCGCCAGCAGGGTAGCGTACTCTGGGGCCAACGTCCTGACTTTC. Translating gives CASRVAYSGANVLTF. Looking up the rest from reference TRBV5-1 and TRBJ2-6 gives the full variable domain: KAGVTQTPRYLIKTRGQQVTLSCSPISGHRSVSWYQQTPGQGLQFLFEYFSETQRNKGNFPGRFSGRQFSNSRSEMNVSTLELGDSALYLCASRVAYSGANVLTFGAGSRLTVL.

The chain's CDR3 is CASSPPGGSSYNEQFF. In nucleotides, the CDR3 is TGCGCCAGCAGCCCCCCAGGGGGGAGCTCCTACAATGAGCAGTTCTTC. The J gene is TRBJ2-1, the V gene TRBV4-1; possibly TRBD1 for D (7 bases). The CDR3 has 16 residues. CDR1 and CDR2 (germline): MGHRA, YSYEKL. Trimming cost V 4 bases and J 0 bases, with 13 bases left between them.

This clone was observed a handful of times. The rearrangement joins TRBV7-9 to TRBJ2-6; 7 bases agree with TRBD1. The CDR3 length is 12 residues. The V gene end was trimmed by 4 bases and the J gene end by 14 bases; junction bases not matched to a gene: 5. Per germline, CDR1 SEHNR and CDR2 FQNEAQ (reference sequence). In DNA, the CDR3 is TGTGCCAGCAGCTCAGGGGGTGCTATCCTGACTTTC. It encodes CASSSGGAILTF.